Many counts were recorded for the clone carrying this T cell receptor beta chain. Mismatch with germline at one junction end may stem from a read error. A single record per CDR3 protein comes from TCRdb applying MiXCR to the PCR reads. The sample contains a few thousand distinct CDR3 sequences, roughly 21% of which appear only once. The CDR3 contains 12 residues. Per the germline V gene, CDR1 is DFQATT and CDR2 is SNEGSKA (reference sequence). This sample is part of a study of tumor-infiltrating lymphocytes in oesophageal squamous cell carcinoma. The rearrangement links TRBV20-1 to TRBJ2-5; D is undetermined. The TCR originated in a male donor with esophageal squamous cell carcinoma. Sequenced: normal esophageal tissue next to the tumor. The chain's CDR3 is CSAGEKEETQYF. CDR3 sequence (DNA): TGCAGTGCTGGAGAGAAGGAAGAGACCCAGTACTTC.